These T cell receptor beta chains were read from a single sample in a study of regulatory T cells in long-lasting Graves disease. TCRdb reanalysed the multiplex PCR reads using MiXCR and keeps one entry per CDR3 protein. This table holds about 430,000 distinct CDR3 sequences, approximately 15% found once. These records were also assigned to another study, of T cells in Graves' hyperthyroidism and ophthalmopathy.

The sample in question was peripheral blood mononuclear cells (PBMCs), obtained at new diagnosis, from a patient treated with antithyroid drugs. The receptors derive from a woman between 40 and 50 years old with Graves disease. Each CDR3 is given with its conserved first and last residue. D genes are given only for firm matches. Clone size is shown for a subset of rows, as once, few, many or a class of expanded clone.

>many|TRBD2|TRBV12-3/TRBV12-4|TRBJ2-1
TGTGCCAGCAGTTTAGGGCGGGAGGGCTCCCAGTTCTTC
CASSLGREGSQFF
>few|-|TRBV18|TRBJ2-1
TGTGCCAGCTCACCAATGCAGGGCTACAATGAGCAGTTCTTC
CASSPMQGYNEQFF
>many|TRBD2|TRBV14|TRBJ2-3
TGTGCCAGCAGCCAAGAAATGAGGCCTAGCGGGAGGGCAGATACGCAGTATTTT
CASSQEMRPSGRADTQYF
>few|TRBD2|TRBV20-1|TRBJ2-1
TGCAGTGCTAGAGATACTAGCGGGAGGTACAATGAGCAGTTCTTC
CSARDTSGRYNEQFF
>many|-|TRBV7-2|TRBJ2-2
TGTGCCAGCAGCTTGGTTAGCGGCGCGAACACCGGGGAGCTGTTTTTT
CASSLVSGANTGELFF
>many|-|TRBV7-6|TRBJ2-1
TGTGCCAGCAGCTTAAGTTCGGAGAGCTCCTACAATGAGCAGTTCTTC
CASSLSSESSYNEQFF
>-|TRBD1|TRBV10-2|TRBJ1-1
TGCGCCAGCAGTACTCCGGGACAGGGGAACACTGAAGCTTTCTTT
CASSTPGQGNTEAFF
>-|-|TRBV7-8|TRBJ1-3
TGTGCCGGCAGCTTAGCGTGGGGGGTTGGAAACACCATATATTTT
CAGSLAWGVGNTIYF
>many|TRBD1|TRBV6-5|TRBJ1-1
TGTGCCAGCAGTTTCCGGACAGGAGGAATGAACACTGAAGCTTTCTTT
CASSFRTGGMNTEAFF
>many|-|TRBV11-2|TRBJ2-7
TGTGCCAGCAGCTTTTCCCCAAGTGTTGGGTTTAGCTACGAGCAGTACTTC
CASSFSPSVGFSYEQYF
>many|-|TRBV28|TRBJ1-5
TGTGCCAGCAGCCGATTCCGGATAAGCAATCAGCCCCAGCATTTT
CASSRFRISNQPQHF
>-|TRBD2|TRBV20-1|TRBJ2-1
TGCAGTGCTAGAAATCGACCTTTAGCGGGAGAGCAGTTCTTC
CSARNRPLAGEQFF
>few|TRBD2|TRBV20-1|TRBJ2-3
TGCAGTGCTAGAGTCCCAGCGGGAGGGGGAGGCACAGATACGCAGTATTTT
CSARVPAGGGGTDTQYF
>many|-|TRBV9|TRBJ2-2
TGTGCCAGCAGCGTAGCACAACACACCGGGGAGCTGTTTTTT
CASSVAQHTGELFF
>many|TRBD1|TRBV7-9|TRBJ2-7
TGTGCCAGCAGCTTGGGACAGGGGGGATTCTACGAGCAGTACTTC
CASSLGQGGFYEQYF
>few|-|TRBV4-1|TRBJ2-1
TGCGCCAGCAGCCCTTTGGGGGCCCCGGGGAATGAGCAGTTCTTC
CASSPLGAPGNEQFF
>many|-|TRBV5-1|TRBJ2-3
TGCGCCAGCAGCTTGGGGGAGTTGGATACGCAGTATTTT
CASSLGELDTQYF
>many|-|TRBV12-3/TRBV12-4|TRBJ1-6
TGTGCCAGCAGTTTCGGGGACGGGAATAATTCACCCCTCCACTTT
CASSFGDGNNSPLHF
>few|TRBD1|TRBV27|TRBJ1-1
TGTGCCAGCAGTTACTACAGGGGGCACACTGAAGCTTTCTTT
CASSYYRGHTEAFF
>many|TRBD2|TRBV5-4|TRBJ2-7
TGTGCCAGCAGCGGACTAGCGGAAAAAGGGCCCTACGAGCAGTACTTC
CASSGLAEKGPYEQYF
>-|TRBD1|TRBV2|TRBJ1-2
TGTGCCAGCAGTGAGTCGAGGGGGCCGGTCGACTATGGCTACACCTTC
CASSESRGPVDYGYTF
>-|TRBD2|TRBV5-1|TRBJ2-3
TGCGCCAGCAGTTCTAGCGGGAGATGGACAGATACGCAGTATTTT
CASSSSGRWTDTQYF
>many|TRBD2|TRBV7-2|TRBJ2-7
TGTGCCAGCAGCTTAGGCAAGACTAGCGGGGTTTACGAGCAGTACTTC
CASSLGKTSGVYEQYF
>many|TRBD2|TRBV12-3/TRBV12-4|TRBJ2-3
TGTGCCAGCAGACCTAGCGGGAGCTTACTCTTCACAGATACGCAGTATTTT
CASRPSGSLLFTDTQYF
>few|-|TRBV19|TRBJ2-7
TGTGCCAGTAGTATAGGGGGAGATTACGAGCAGTACTTC
CASSIGGDYEQYF
>few|TRBD1|TRBV24-1|TRBJ2-1
TGTGCCACCAGTGATTTCGGACAGGGGGCGCGGAATGAGCAGTTCTTC
CATSDFGQGARNEQFF
>-|TRBD1|TRBV5-1|TRBJ2-1
TGCGCCAGCAGCTCGTCCGGGACAGGCCCTTACTCCAGGACCAATGAGCAGTTCTTC
CASSSSGTGPYSRTNEQFF
>many|-|TRBV4-1|TRBJ2-7
TGCGCCAGCAGCCCCCCCCCGGGCAGGGGTGGGTACGAGCAGTACTTC
CASSPPPGRGGYEQYF
>-|-|TRBV19|TRBJ1-5
TGTGCCAGTAGTATCTCGGGGGCAGGCAATCAGCCCCAGCATTTT
CASSISGAGNQPQHF
>-|-|TRBV14|TRBJ2-1
TGTGCCAGCAGCCACCAGGGGGAGCAGTTCTTC
CASSHQGEQFF
>many|-|TRBV11-2|TRBJ2-5
TGTGCCAGCAGCTTAGACCCCGCGGGGGAGACCCAGTACTTC
CASSLDPAGETQYF
>many|TRBD2|TRBV2|TRBJ2-5
TGTGCCAGCATCTCGGCGGGAGCTCCTTACAACCAAGAGACCCAGTACTTC
CASISAGAPYNQETQYF
>-|-|TRBV18|TRBJ1-5
TGTGCCAGCTCACCGGATGAAAATCAGCCCCAGCATTTT
CASSPDENQPQHF
>-|TRBD2|TRBV2|TRBJ2-1
TGTGCCAGCAGTGAAAAAGGGACTAGCGCCAATGAGCAGTTCTTC
CASSEKGTSANEQFF
>many|-|TRBV7-2|TRBJ2-1
TGTGCCAGCAGCGCAAGACAAGACTCGAGGAATGAGCAGTTCTTC
CASSARQDSRNEQFF
>many|TRBD2|TRBV15|TRBJ2-1
TGTGCCACCAGCGGTACCTTAACTAGCGGGAGGCTCTATGAGCAGTTCTTC
CATSGTLTSGRLYEQFF
>-|TRBD1|TRBV11-3|TRBJ2-5
TGTGCCAGCAGCTTCGGACAGGGGGCTTGGACCCAGTACTTC
CASSFGQGAWTQYF
>-|-|TRBV12-3/TRBV12-4|TRBJ1-5
TGTGCCAGCAGTCTCTTCCTTGGACCGAGAATGCATCAGCCCCAGCATTTT
CASSLFLGPRMHQPQHF
>-|-|TRBV20-1|TRBJ2-3
TGCAGTGCTAGCGAAAGGGCCGGGACAAAAGGCACAGATACGCAGTATTTT
CSASERAGTKGTDTQYF
>many|-|TRBV11-2|TRBJ2-7
TGTGCCAGCAGCTTAAGCAGGGGAGGCACCTCCTACGAGCAGTACTTC
CASSLSRGGTSYEQYF
>many|TRBD2|TRBV20-1|TRBJ2-7
TGCAGTGCTAGAGATTTTAGCCGTACCGGGAGGGCTCTAAAAACTTACGAGCAGTACTTC
CSARDFSRTGRALKTYEQYF
>many|TRBD2|TRBV12-3/TRBV12-4|TRBJ2-2
TGTGCCAGCAGTTTAGAGGAACTAGCGGTGGGGACCGGGGAGCTGTTTTTT
CASSLEELAVGTGELFF
>-|TRBD2|TRBV12-3/TRBV12-4|TRBJ2-5
TGTGCCAGCACCCCGACTAGCGGGTATCAAGAGACCCAGTACTTC
CASTPTSGYQETQYF
>many|-|TRBV2|TRBJ1-2
TGTGCCAGCAGTGAGATGCGGACTGGGAACTATGGCTACACCTTC
CASSEMRTGNYGYTF
>few|-|TRBV6-5|TRBJ1-1
TGTGCCAGCAGTTACTACGGGAAGGGGGGGGTCACTGAAGCTTTCTTT
CASSYYGKGGVTEAFF
>many|-|TRBV6-1|TRBJ2-7
TGTGCCAGCAGAGGGCCAGCCAGCGACGAGCAGTACTTC
CASRGPASDEQYF
>few|TRBD1|TRBV5-1|TRBJ1-2
TGCGCCAGCAGCCAGGGGACAGTCCTGAACTATGGCTACACCTTC
CASSQGTVLNYGYTF
>few|-|TRBV7-2|TRBJ1-4
TGTGCCAGCAGCCGGTCAAGGGCAGGTTTTAATGAAAAACTGTTTTTT
CASSRSRAGFNEKLFF
>-|TRBD1|TRBV28|TRBJ1-3
TGTGCCAGTGAACCAGGGGGCGCCTGGTCTGGAAACACCATATATTTT
CASEPGGAWSGNTIYF